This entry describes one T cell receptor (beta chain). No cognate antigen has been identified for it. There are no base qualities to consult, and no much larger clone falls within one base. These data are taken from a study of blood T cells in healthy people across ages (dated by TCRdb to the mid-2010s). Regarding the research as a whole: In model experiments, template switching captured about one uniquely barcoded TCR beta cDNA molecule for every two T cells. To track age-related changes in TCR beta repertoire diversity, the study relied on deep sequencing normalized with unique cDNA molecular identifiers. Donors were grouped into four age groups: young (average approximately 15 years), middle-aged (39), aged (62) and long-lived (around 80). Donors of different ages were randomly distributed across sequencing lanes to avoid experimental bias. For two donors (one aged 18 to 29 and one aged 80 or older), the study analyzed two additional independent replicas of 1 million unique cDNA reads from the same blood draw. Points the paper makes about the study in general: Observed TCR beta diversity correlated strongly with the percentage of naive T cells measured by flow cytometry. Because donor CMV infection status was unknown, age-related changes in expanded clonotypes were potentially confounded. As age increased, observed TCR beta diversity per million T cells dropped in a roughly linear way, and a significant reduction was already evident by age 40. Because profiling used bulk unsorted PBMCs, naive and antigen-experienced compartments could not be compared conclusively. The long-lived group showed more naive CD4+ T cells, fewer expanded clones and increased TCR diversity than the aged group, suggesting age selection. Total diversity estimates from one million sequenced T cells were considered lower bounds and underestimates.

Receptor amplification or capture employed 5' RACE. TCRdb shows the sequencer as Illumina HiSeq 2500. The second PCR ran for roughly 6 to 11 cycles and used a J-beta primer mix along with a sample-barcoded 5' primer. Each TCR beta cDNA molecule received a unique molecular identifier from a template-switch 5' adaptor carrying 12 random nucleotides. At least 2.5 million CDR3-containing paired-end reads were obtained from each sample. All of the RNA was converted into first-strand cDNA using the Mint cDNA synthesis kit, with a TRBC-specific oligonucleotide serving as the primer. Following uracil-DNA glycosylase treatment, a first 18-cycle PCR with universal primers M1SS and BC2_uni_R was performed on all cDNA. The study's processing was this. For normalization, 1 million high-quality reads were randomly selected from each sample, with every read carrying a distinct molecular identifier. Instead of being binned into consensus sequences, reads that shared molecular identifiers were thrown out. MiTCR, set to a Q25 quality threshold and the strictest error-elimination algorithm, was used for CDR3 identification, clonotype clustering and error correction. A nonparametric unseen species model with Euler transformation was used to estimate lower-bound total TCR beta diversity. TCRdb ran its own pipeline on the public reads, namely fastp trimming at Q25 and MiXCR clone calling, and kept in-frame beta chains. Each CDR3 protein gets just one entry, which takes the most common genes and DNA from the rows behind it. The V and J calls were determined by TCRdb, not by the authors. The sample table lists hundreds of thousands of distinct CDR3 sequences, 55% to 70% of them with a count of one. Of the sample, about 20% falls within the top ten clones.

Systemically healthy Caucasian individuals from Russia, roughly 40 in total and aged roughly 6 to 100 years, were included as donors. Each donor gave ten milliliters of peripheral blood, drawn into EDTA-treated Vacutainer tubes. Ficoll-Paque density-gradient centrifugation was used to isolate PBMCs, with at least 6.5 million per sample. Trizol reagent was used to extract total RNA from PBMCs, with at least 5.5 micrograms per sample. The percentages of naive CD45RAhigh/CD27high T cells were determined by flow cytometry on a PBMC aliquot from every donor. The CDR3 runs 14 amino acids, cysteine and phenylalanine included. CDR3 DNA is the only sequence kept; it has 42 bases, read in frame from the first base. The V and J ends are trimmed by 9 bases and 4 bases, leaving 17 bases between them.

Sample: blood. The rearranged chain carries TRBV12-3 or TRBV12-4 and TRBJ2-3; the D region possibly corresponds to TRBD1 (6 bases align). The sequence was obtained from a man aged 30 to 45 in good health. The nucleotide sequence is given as TGTGCCAGTAAATACGATAACAGGGCAGATACGCAGTATTTT. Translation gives CASKYDNRADTQYF.